This T cell receptor (beta chain) was recovered during a study of blood T cells in healthy people across ages. Study-level points and caveats: As age increased, TCR beta diversity per million T cells fell in a roughly linear fashion. Naive CD4+ cell counts and diversity both ran higher in long-lived than in aged donors.

In germline, CDR1 is SQVTM, CDR2 ANQGSEA. The CDR3 consists of 15 residues. RNA extraction gave at least 5.5 micrograms of total RNA per sample. Together with a sample-barcoded 5' primer, a J-beta primer mix was included in a second PCR lasting roughly 7 to 11 cycles. The authors tagged each cDNA molecule using a template-switch adaptor with 12 random nucleotides. TCRdb re-derived calls from the 5' RACE reads in MiXCR, one entry per CDR3 protein. Seen here are around 2 million distinct CDR3 sequences, approximately 40% observed once, and the top ten hold under 25%. Worth noting for this clonotype: Its antigen remains unidentified. Sequence at one end of the junction differs from germline and may be a read error.

This chain joins TRBV29-1 and TRBJ1-2, with a tentative D call TRBD1 (5 bases). This TCR derives from a human donor in good health. Sample: blood. CDR3: CSVEDSGGRGYGCTF. The DNA of the CDR3 is TGCAGCGTTGAAGATTCAGGAGGGAGGGGCTATGGCTGCACCTTC.